Below are 21 T cell receptor beta chains sequenced from a single sample in a study of shared clonotypes between healthy human individuals. The protocol was immunoSEQ multiplex PCR, while the TCRdb copy is restricted to in-frame clones and leaves out a portion. The table lists roughly 650,000 clones, 96% of them singletons. Selected positively for CCR7 and CD45RO-negative, naive CD8 cells excluded terminally differentiated effector memory CD45RA+ cells. The sequenced material came from naive CD8+ T cells sorted from blood. These receptors were obtained from a woman aged 30 to 39 in good health.

The chain employs TRBV29-1 and TRBJ1-2, with 11 bases aligning to TRBD1. From germline, CDR1 is SQVTM and CDR2 ANQGSEA. V gave up 3 bases and J gave up 4 bases; unmatched junction bases: 1. The CDR3 runs 13 residues. The CDR3 DNA follows: TGCAGCGTTGAGGGACAGGGGGTCTATGGCTACACCTTC. Translated, it gives CSVEGQGVYGYTF.

The chain is built from TRBV13 and TRBJ2-3; D gene unclear. The CDR3 extends over 15 amino acids. The germline CDR1 and CDR2 sequences are PRHDT and FYEKMQ (reference sequence). Trimming cost V 3 bases and J 2 bases, with 12 bases left between them. This CDR3 is CASSFSDAPTDTQYF. In DNA form, the CDR3 reads TGTGCCAGCAGCTTCTCGGATGCCCCCACAGATACGCAGTATTTT.

The CDR3, as DNA: TGTGCCTGGAGTGTACTTGCGGGAGGGCCCAATGAGCAGTTCTTC. It specifies CAWSVLAGGPNEQFF. The chain has TRBV30 and TRBJ2-1; 9 nucleotides agree with TRBD2. Germline loops: CDR1 GTSNPN, CDR2 SVGIG (reference sequence). The CDR3 spans 15 residues. V lost 0 bases and J lost 6; bases outside the gene matches: 6.

The chain joins TRBV29-1 to TRBJ1-5, with 7 positions matching TRBD1. Germline-derived CDR1 and CDR2 are SQVTM and ANQGSEA. This CDR3 is built from 21 residues. Trimming at V came to 8 bases and at J to 4 bases, leaving 32 bases not matched to a gene. The CDR3 sequence is CSKDKPKQGHVTTPKNQPQHF. The CDR3 region has the DNA TGCAGCAAAGACAAACCAAAACAGGGGCATGTAACTACACCGAAGAATCAGCCCCAGCATTTT.

This clone was detected once. The CDR3 DNA sequence: TGTGCCAGAACCAACACAGGGGGCTTATACGAGCAGTACTTC. This codes for CARTNTGGLYEQYF. The chain links TRBV5-3 to TRBJ2-7; 9 bases are shared with TRBD1. TRBV5-3 is marked as an open reading frame, function uncertain. The CDR3 runs 14 residues. The V segment lost 6 bases and the J segment 4 bases; nucleotides outside the gene matches: 8.

The chain links TRBV29-1 to TRBJ2-2, with a weak D call TRBD2 (6 bases). The CDR3 is 15 amino acids. V was pared by 1 base and J by 2 bases, with 11 bases between. CDR1 and CDR2 (germline): SQVTM, ANQGSEA. CDR3 bases: TGCAGCGTTGAAGTTGGCGGGATCAACACCGGGGAGCTGTTTTTT. It specifies CSVEVGGINTGELFF.

V usage is TRBV9 and J usage is TRBJ2-2; 9 bases agree with TRBD2. The junction had 13 bases not matched to a gene; V was cut back by 4 bases and J by 6 bases. Germline V gene lookup returns CDR1 SGDLS and CDR2 YYNGEE. The CDR3 length is 17 residues. The CDR3 DNA reads as TGTGCCAGCAGCCCGGAATCTATAGCGGGAGTGGCCGGGGAGCTGTTTTTT. The encoded protein is CASSPESIAGVAGELFF. The variable domain in full, with the rest retrieved from reference TRBV9 and TRBJ2-2, is DSGVTQTPKHLITATGQRVTLRCSPRSGDLSVYWYQQSLDQGLQFLIQYYNGEERAKGNILERFSAQQFPDLHSELNLSSLELGDSALYFCASSPESIAGVAGELFFGEGSRLTVL.

As DNA, the CDR3 is TGTGCCAGCAGTGATCCCGCTAGCGGAACCTACGAGCAGTACTTC. Protein product: CASSDPASGTYEQYF. The chain uses TRBV25-1 and TRBJ2-5; 7 nucleotides agree with TRBD2. The DNA end lines up better with TRBJ2-7; the J call may be wrong. The CDR3 is made up of 15 amino acids. CDR1 MGHDK and CDR2 SYGVNS come from the germline V gene.

This clone was observed a single time. This sample also contains other DNA sequences that code for the same CDR3. This chain uses TRBV18 with TRBJ2-1, with TRBD2 matching 8 bases. V shed 2 bases and J 0 bases; nucleotides not matched to a gene: 0. In germline, CDR1 is KGHSH, CDR2 LQKENI. This CDR3 region has 15 residues. The CDR3 loop is CASSPSGSSYNEQFF. The CDR3 DNA follows: TGTGCCAGCTCACCAAGCGGGAGCTCCTACAATGAGCAGTTCTTC. The whole variable domain, filled in from reference TRBV18 and TRBJ2-1, reads NAGVMQNPRHLVRRRGQEARLRCSPMKGHSHVYWYRQLPEEGLKFMVYLQKENIIDESGMPKERFSAEFPKEGPSILRIQQVVRGDSAAYFCASSPSGSSYNEQFFGPGTRLTVL.

The V and J genes are TRBV25-1 and TRBJ1-5; 8 positions agree with TRBD1. With 4 bases clipped from V and 6 bases from J, the junction kept 2 bases outside the gene matches. Germline V gives CDR1 MGHDK, CDR2 SYGVNS. This CDR3 has 13 residues. Here the CDR3 reads CASSGTGSQPQHF. In DNA form, the CDR3 reads TGTGCCAGCAGTGGGACAGGGAGTCAGCCCCAGCATTTT.

This chain uses TRBV11-2 with TRBJ1-2; a possible D gene is TRBD1 (6 bases). Germline V gene sequence: CDR1 SGHAT, CDR2 FQNNGV. This CDR3 region has 13 residues. V shed 1 base and J shed 4 bases, with 7 bases lying between them. CDR3 loop: CASSLGGGYGYTF. CDR3 nucleotide sequence: TGTGCCAGCAGCTTAGGAGGGGGCTATGGCTACACCTTC.

The genes are TRBV6-5 and TRBJ2-2; tentatively, D is TRBD1 (6 bases). CDR1 and CDR2 (germline): MNHEY, SVGAGI. V lost 4 bases to trimming and J lost 3 bases, with 12 bases between them. The CDR3 is made up of 15 amino acids. The CDR3 DNA follows: TGTGCCAGCAGTTGGACCCAGGGGTACACCGGGGAGCTGTTTTTT. Translating gives CASSWTQGYTGELFF.

The rearrangement links TRBV6-6 to TRBJ2-7, with 8 bases fitting TRBD2. The CDR3 has 13 residues. V was clipped by 8 bases and J by 5 bases; unmatched bases: 8. Germline CDR1 MNHNY, CDR2 SVGAGI (reference sequence). The CDR3 spells CASEGGRSNEQYF. The CDR3 nucleotides are TGTGCCAGCGAGGGCGGGAGGTCCAACGAGCAGTACTTC.

This chain connects TRBV27 to TRBJ1-1, with 8 bases identical to TRBD1. Germline V gene lookup returns CDR1 MNHEY and CDR2 SMNVEV (reference sequence). Trimming cost V 6 bases and J 3 bases; bases outside gene matches: 12. The CDR3 spans 16 residues. CDR3 region: CASRTNLRTGYTEAFF. CDR3 bases: TGTGCCAGCAGGACAAACTTACGGACAGGGTACACTGAAGCTTTCTTT.

The CDR3: CAKGLAGASAPNQNYEQYF. Written as DNA, the CDR3 is TGTGCCAAGGGACTAGCGGGAGCTTCGGCCCCCAACCAAAACTACGAGCAGTACTTC. The gene calls are TRBV11-2 and TRBJ2-7, with TRBD2 matching over 14 bases. This CDR3 contains 19 residues. V gave up 10 bases and J gave up 3 bases; unmatched junction bases: 20. CDR1 and CDR2 from the germline V gene are SGHAT and FQNNGV.

The CDR3: CSVPGQGYGYTF. The CDR3 nucleotides are TGCAGCGTTCCGGGACAGGGTTACGGCTACACCTTC. This chain joins TRBV29-1 and TRBJ1-2; TRBD1 matches 9 bases. V trimming: 5 bases; J trimming: 8 bases; junction bases outside the gene matches: 6. CDR1 is SQVTM and CDR2 is ANQGSEA in the germline V gene. CDR3 length: 12 amino acids.

Only one count was recorded for this clone. The chain carries TRBV21-1 and TRBJ1-5; TRBD1, the table's D call, lacks a check against the DNA. TRBV21-1 is tagged as a pseudogene. The CDR3 is 17 residues long. The CDR3 reads CASSKAGQDHSNQPQHF. CDR3 in DNA: TGTGCCAGCAGCAAAGCAGGACAGGACCATAGCAATCAGCCCCAGCATTTT.

The chain employs TRBV11-1 and TRBJ2-7; possible D gene TRBD2, 5 bases. V lost 2 bases and J lost 1, with 6 bases in between. The CDR3 contains 13 residues. CDR1 and CDR2 (germline): SGHAT, FQDESV (reference sequence). CDR3 residues: CASSLPGSYEQYF. The CDR3 DNA follows: TGTGCCAGCAGCTTACCGGGATCCTACGAGCAGTACTTC.

This chain links TRBV2 with TRBJ1-2; 7 nucleotides align to TRBD1. V shed 0 bases, J shed 8 bases, and the junction held 9 bases outside the gene matches. Germline V CDR1 and CDR2: SNHLY, FYNNEI. This CDR3 has 15 residues. The CDR3 loop reads CASSEAMGQGVGYTF. The DNA of the CDR3 is TGTGCCAGCAGTGAAGCGATGGGGCAGGGGGTCGGCTACACCTTC.

The chain recombines TRBV11-1 with TRBJ2-7; D call uncertain. Germline values: CDR1 SGHAT, CDR2 FQDESV (reference sequence). V dropped 3 bases and J dropped 1 base, with 7 bases sitting between them. The CDR3 runs to 13 residues. DNA of the CDR3: TGTGCCAGCAGCTTCCTCCAATCCTACGAGCAGTACTTC. Encoded protein: CASSFLQSYEQYF.

V usage is TRBV4-1 and J usage is TRBJ1-1, with 7 nucleotides matching TRBD1. Trimming cost V 1 base and J 0 bases; bases outside gene matches: 2. Germline V gene data show CDR1 as MGHRA and CDR2 as YSYEKL. The CDR3 runs 15 residues. CDR3 in amino acids: CASSQAGQLNTEAFF. CDR3 sequence (DNA): TGCGCCAGCAGCCAAGCGGGACAGTTGAACACTGAAGCTTTCTTT.